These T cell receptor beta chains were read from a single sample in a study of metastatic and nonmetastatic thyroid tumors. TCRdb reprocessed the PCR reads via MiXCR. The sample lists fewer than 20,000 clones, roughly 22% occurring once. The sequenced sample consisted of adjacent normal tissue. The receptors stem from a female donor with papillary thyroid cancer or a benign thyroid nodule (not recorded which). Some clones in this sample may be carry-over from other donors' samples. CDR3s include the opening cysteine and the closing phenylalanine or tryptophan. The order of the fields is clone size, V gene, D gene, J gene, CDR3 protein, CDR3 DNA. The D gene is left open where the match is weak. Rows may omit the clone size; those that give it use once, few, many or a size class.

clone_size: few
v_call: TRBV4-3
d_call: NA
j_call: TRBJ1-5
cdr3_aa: CASSQDPSNQPQHF
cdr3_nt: TGCGCCAGCAGCCAAGATCCCAGCAATCAGCCCCAGCATTTT

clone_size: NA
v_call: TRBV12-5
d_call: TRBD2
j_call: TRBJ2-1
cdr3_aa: CASGLERTSGTLGNEQFF
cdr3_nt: TGTGCTAGTGGTTTGGAAAGGACTAGCGGTACACTTGGGAATGAGCAGTTCTTC

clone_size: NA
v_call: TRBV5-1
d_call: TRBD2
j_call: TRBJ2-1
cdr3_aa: CASSGGLAGDFEQFF
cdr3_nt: TGCGCCAGCAGCGGGGGACTAGCGGGAGATTTTGAGCAGTTCTTC

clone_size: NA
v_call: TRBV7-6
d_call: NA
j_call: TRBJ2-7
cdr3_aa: CASSSQGEEQYF
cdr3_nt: TGTGCCAGCAGCTCACAGGGTGAAGAGCAGTACTTC

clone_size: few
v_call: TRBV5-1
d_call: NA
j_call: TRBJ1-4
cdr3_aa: CASSLTGGANEKLFF
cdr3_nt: TGCGCCAGCAGCTTAACGGGAGGGGCTAATGAAAAACTGTTTTTT

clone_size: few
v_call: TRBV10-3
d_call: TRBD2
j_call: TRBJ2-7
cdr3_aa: CASGLANEQYF
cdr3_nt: TGTGCGTCGGGACTAGCTAACGAGCAGTACTTC

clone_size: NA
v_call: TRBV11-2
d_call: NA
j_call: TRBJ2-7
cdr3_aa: CAGSLYTLSYEQYF
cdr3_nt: TGTGCCGGCAGCTTATACACCCTCTCCTACGAGCAGTACTTC

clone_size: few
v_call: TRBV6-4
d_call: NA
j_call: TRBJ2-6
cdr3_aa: CASSDSGGAGANVLTF
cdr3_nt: TGTGCCAGCAGTGACTCGGGGGGCGCTGGGGCCAACGTCCTGACTTTC

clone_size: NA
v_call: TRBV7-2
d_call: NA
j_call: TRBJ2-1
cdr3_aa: CASSGFYNNEQFF
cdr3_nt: TGTGCCAGCAGCGGTTTTTATAACAATGAGCAGTTCTTC

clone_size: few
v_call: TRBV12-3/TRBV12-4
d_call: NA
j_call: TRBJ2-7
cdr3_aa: CASSLAGAGLSYEQYF
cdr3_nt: TGTGCCAGCAGTTTAGCTGGGGCGGGATTATCCTACGAGCAGTACTTC

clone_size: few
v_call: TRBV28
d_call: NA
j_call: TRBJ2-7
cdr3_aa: CASSSGLPAYEQYF
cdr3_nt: TGTGCCAGCAGTTCGGGACTTCCCGCCTACGAGCAGTACTTC

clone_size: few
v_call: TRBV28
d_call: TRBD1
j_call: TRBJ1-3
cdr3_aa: CASSKDRLRTIYF
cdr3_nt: TGTGCCAGCAGCAAGGACAGGCTTCGGACCATATATTTT

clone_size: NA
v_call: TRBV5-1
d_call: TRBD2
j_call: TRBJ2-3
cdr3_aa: CASGTSGAPDTQYF
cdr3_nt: TGCGCCAGTGGGACTAGCGGGGCGCCAGATACGCAGTATTTT

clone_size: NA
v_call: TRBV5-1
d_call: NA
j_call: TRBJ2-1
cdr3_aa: CASSQEDRQRQFF
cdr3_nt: TGCGCCAGCAGCCAAGAGGATCGGCAAAGGCAGTTCTTC

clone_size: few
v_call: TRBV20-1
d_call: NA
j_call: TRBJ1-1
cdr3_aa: CSARSEVGSAEAFF
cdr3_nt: TGCAGTGCTAGATCAGAGGTAGGGAGCGCTGAAGCTTTCTTT

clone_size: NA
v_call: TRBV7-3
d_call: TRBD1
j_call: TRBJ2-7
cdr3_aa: CASSRSGTGAYEQYF
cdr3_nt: TGTGCCAGCAGCCGTTCCGGGACAGGGGCCTACGAGCAGTACTTC

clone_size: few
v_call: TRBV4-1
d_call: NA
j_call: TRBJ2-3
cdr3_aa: CASSELEGGSTDTQYF
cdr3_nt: TGCGCCAGCAGTGAATTGGAGGGGGGGAGCACAGATACGCAGTATTTT

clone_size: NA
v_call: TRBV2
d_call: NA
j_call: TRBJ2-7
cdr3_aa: CASSELAWLYEQYF
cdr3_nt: TGTGCCAGCAGTGAACTAGCGTGGCTTTACGAGCAGTACTTC

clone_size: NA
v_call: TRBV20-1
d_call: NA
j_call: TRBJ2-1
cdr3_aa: CSASPQRGYGNEQFF
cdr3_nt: TGCAGTGCTAGTCCGCAAAGGGGATATGGCAATGAGCAGTTCTTC

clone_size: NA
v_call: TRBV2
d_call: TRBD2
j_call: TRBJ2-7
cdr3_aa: CASRTSGTHPYEQYF
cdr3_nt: TGTGCCAGCCGGACTAGCGGGACGCATCCCTACGAGCAGTACTTC

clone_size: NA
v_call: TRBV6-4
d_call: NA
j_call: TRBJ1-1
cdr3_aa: CASSAEGPTEAFF
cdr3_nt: TGTGCCAGCAGTGCCGAAGGTCCCACTGAAGCTTTCTTT

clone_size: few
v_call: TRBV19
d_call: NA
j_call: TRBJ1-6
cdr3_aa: CATGTGLYNSPLHF
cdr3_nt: TGTGCCACCGGTACAGGGCTCTATAATTCACCCCTCCACTTT

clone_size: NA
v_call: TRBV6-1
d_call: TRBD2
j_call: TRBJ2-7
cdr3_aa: CASSEGGGFYEQYF
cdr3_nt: TGTGCCAGCAGTGAAGGCGGGGGGTTCTACGAGCAGTACTTC

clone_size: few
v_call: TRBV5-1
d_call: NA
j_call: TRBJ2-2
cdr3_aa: CASRIASNTGELFF
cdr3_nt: TGCGCCAGCAGAATTGCTAGTAACACCGGGGAGCTGTTTTTT

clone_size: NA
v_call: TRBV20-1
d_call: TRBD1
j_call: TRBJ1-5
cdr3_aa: CSAQDRGNNQPQHF
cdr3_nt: TGCAGTGCTCAAGACAGGGGTAACAATCAGCCCCAGCATTTT

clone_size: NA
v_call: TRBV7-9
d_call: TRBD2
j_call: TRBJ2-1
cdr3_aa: CASNSGRAFEQFF
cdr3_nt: TGTGCCAGCAATAGCGGGAGGGCCTTTGAGCAGTTCTTC

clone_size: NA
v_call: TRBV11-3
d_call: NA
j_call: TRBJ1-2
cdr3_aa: CASSLGTTSYGYTF
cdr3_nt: TGTGCCAGCAGCCTCGGCACGACTTCCTATGGCTACACCTTC

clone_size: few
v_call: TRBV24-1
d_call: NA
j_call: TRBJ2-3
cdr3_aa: CATSGGGAFTDTQYF
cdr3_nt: TGTGCCACCAGTGGTGGGGGCGCGTTCACAGATACGCAGTATTTT

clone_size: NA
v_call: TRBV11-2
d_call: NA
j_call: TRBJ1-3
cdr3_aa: CASSQDGGSGNTIYF
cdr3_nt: TGTGCCAGCAGCCAGGACGGGGGCTCTGGAAACACCATATATTTT

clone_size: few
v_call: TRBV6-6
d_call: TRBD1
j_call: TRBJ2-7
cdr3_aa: CASSYGRPGQGTYEQYF
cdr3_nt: TGTGCCAGCAGTTATGGAAGGCCGGGACAGGGGACCTACGAGCAGTACTTC

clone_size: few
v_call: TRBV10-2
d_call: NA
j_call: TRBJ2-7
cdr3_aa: CASVGAVSSYEQYF
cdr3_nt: TGCGCCAGCGTTGGGGCGGTGAGCTCCTACGAGCAGTACTTC

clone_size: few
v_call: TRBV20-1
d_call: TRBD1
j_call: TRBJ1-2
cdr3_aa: CSAGRTGTGPGEGYTF
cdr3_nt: TGCAGTGCTGGACGAACCGGGACAGGGCCGGGCGAGGGCTACACCTTC

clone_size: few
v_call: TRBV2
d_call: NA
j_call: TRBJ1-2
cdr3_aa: CASSAANAYGYTF
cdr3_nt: TGTGCCAGCAGTGCGGCGAATGCCTATGGCTACACCTTC

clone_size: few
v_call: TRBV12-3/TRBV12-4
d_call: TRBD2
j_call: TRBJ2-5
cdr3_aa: CASRPGGNPETQYF
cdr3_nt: TGTGCCAGTAGGCCGGGGGGGAACCCCGAGACCCAGTACTTC

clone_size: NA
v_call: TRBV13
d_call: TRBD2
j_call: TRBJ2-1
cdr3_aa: CASSSAGDEQFF
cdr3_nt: TGTGCCAGCAGCTCTGCGGGGGATGAGCAGTTCTTC

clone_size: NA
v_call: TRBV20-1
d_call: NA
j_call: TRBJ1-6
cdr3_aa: CSAPGSNNSPLHF
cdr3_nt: TGCAGTGCACCTGGGTCCAATAATTCACCCCTCCACTTT

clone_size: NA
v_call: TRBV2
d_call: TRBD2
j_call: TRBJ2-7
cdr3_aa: CASSDGSSGRGGDEQYF
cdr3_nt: TGTGCCAGCAGTGACGGATCTAGCGGCCGCGGGGGGGACGAGCAGTACTTC

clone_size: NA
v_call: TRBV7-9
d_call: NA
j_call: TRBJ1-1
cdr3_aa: CASSLGWTEAFF
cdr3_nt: TGTGCCAGCAGCTTGGGTTGGACTGAAGCTTTCTTT

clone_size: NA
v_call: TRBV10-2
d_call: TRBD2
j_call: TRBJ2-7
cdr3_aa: CASSDIAGLYEQYF
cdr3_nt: TGCGCCAGCAGTGATATAGCGGGACTTTACGAGCAGTACTTC

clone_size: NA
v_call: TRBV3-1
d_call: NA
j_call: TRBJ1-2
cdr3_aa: CASSQEGGRAGRFYGYTF
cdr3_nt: TGTGCCAGCAGCCAAGAAGGGGGGAGGGCAGGGAGGTTCTATGGCTACACCTTC

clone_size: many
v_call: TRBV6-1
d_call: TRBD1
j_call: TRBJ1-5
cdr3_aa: CASSAQTGKYLNF
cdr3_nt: TGTGCCAGCAGTGCCCAGACAGGGAAATATTTGAATTTT